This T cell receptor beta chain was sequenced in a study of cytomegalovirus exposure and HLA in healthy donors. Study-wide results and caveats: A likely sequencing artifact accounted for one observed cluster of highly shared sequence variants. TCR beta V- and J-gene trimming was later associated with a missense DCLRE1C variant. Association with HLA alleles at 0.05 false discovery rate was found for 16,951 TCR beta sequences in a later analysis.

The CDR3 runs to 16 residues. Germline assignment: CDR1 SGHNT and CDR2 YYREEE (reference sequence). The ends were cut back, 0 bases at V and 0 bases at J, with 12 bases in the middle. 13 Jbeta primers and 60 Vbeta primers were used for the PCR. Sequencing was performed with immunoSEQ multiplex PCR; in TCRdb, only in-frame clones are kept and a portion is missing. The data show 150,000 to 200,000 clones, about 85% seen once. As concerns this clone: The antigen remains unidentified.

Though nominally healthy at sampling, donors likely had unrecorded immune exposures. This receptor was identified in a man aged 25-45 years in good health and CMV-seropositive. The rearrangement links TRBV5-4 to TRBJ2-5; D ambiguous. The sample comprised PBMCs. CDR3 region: CASSLEPDSYQETQYF. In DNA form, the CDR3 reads TGTGCCAGCAGCTTGGAGCCAGACTCGTACCAAGAGACCCAGTACTTC.